This T cell receptor beta chain was recovered during a study of T cells after yellow fever vaccination. TCR cDNA, made by 5'RACE template switching, carried an added universal primer site and UMIs. TCRdb ran MiXCR on the 5' RACE reads and lists one entry per CDR3 protein. The table includes hundreds of thousands of distinct CDR3 sequences, approximately 18% detected once. V lost 5 bases and J lost 2; bases outside the gene matches: 11. This CDR3 spans 16 amino acids. CDR1 SGHTA and CDR2 FQGNSA come from the germline V gene. The receptor comes from a man between 18 and 35 years old who received the YFV17D yellow fever vaccine. This specimen was PBMCs, taken before the yellow fever booster vaccination. This chain uses TRBV7-2 with TRBJ2-5, with 7 bases aligning to TRBD2. As DNA, the CDR3 is TGTGCCAGCAGCCGCGCTCCACTAGCGAATCAAGAGACCCAGTACTTC. Translated: CASSRAPLANQETQYF.